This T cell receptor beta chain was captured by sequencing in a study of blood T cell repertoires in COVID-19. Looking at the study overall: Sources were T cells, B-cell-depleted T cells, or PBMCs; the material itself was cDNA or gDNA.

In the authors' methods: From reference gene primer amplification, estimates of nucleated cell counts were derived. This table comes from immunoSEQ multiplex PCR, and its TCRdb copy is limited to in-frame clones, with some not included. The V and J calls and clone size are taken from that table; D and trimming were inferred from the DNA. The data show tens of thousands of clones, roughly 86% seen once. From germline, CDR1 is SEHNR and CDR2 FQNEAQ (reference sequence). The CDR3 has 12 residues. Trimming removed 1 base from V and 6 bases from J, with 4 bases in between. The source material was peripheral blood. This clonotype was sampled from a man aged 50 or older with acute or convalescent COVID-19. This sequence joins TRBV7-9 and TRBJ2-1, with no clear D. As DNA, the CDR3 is TGTGCCAGCAGCTTAGGGGCCAATGAGCAGTTCTTC. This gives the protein CASSLGANEQFF.